The rows below give T cell receptor beta chains drawn from one sample of a study of T cell responses to AZD1222 COVID-19 vaccine. Produced via immunoSEQ multiplex PCR; TCRdb's table is partial and in-frame only. This listing includes about 140,000 clones. Sequencing input: peripheral blood. All receptors come from an adult in good health. Both conserved end residues are part of each CDR3. A D gene is named only where the DNA matches it firmly.

TRBD1,TRBV6-6,TRBJ1-4,TGTGCCAGCCTCCGCGGACAGGGCGGACCTAATGAAAAACTGTTTTTT,CASLRGQGGPNEKLFF
NA,TRBV4-3,TRBJ1-4,TGCGCCAGCAGCCAAGAAGGGGGTTCTAATGAAAAACTGTTTTTT,CASSQEGGSNEKLFF
TRBD1,TRBV10-3,TRBJ2-1,TGTGCCATCAGTACCGGGACAGGGACCTACAATGAGCAGTTCTTC,CAISTGTGTYNEQFF
NA,TRBV7-2,TRBJ1-1,TGTGCCAGCAGCTTAGATGGGCAGGGTTTTAAGGAAGCTTTCTTT,CASSLDGQGFKEAFF
NA,TRBV2,TRBJ2-1,TGTGCCAGCAATCTTGGGGGGGCCAATGAGCAGTTCTTC,CASNLGGANEQFF
NA,TRBV7-2,TRBJ2-7,TGTGCCAGCAGTCGCGGACACCAAAGGGGCTACGAGCAGTACTTC,CASSRGHQRGYEQYF
NA,TRBV7-9,TRBJ1-1,TGTGCCAGCAGCTTAGATACAGGGCGGAACACTGAAGCTTTCTTT,CASSLDTGRNTEAFF
NA,TRBV4-1,TRBJ2-2,TGCGCCAGCAGATCGGGACTGTACACCGGGGAGCTGTTTTTT,CASRSGLYTGELFF
TRBD1,TRBV3-1/TRBV3-2,TRBJ2-7,TGTGCCAGCAGTCGTAGACAGGGGAACGTCTACGAGCAGTACTTC,CASSRRQGNVYEQYF
NA,TRBV13,TRBJ1-3,TGTGCCAGCAGCTCCGAGGCCCTTCTTTTCGGGGGAAACACCATATATTTT,CASSSEALLFGGNTIYF
NA,TRBV13,TRBJ1-1,TGTGCCAGCAGACTGAACACTGAAGCTTTCTTT,CASRLNTEAFF
NA,TRBV19,TRBJ1-2,TGTGCCAGTAGTATAGGCGAGTTGAGCTACACCTTC,CASSIGELSYTF
NA,TRBV5-8,TRBJ1-6,TGTGCCAGCAGCTTCCGGACAGCAGCCCTCCACTTT,CASSFRTAALHF
TRBD2,TRBV11-3,TRBJ2-3,TGTGCCAGCAGCTTAGTTCTAGCTAGCGGGGGCCATATGGATACGCAGTATTTT,CASSLVLASGGHMDTQYF
NA,TRBV2,TRBJ1-1,TGTGCCAGCAGTGTGGTGGGGGGGGAAGCTTTCTTT,CASSVVGGEAFF
NA,TRBV5-4,TRBJ2-7,TGTGCCAGCAGCCTGTCCGGGCTTGGCTCCTACGAGCAGTACTTC,CASSLSGLGSYEQYF
NA,TRBV28,TRBJ1-5,TGTGCCAGCAGTTTGGGCAGGCCCTCAAATCAGCCCCAGCATTTT,CASSLGRPSNQPQHF
TRBD1,TRBV7-3,TRBJ2-6,TGTGCCAGCAGCTTAAGGGGACAGGGAGGCGTTGGGGCCAACGTCCTGACTTTC,CASSLRGQGGVGANVLTF
TRBD1,TRBV30,TRBJ1-1,TGTGCCTGGAGTAGACAGGGAGGAGGGACTGAAGCTTTCTTT,CAWSRQGGGTEAFF
NA,TRBV4-2,TRBJ2-7,TGTGCCAGCAGCTATGACAGGAGCTACGAGCAGTACTTC,CASSYDRSYEQYF
NA,TRBV6-1,TRBJ1-6,TGTGCCAGCAGTGACGGTTTGAATTCACCCCTCCACTTT,CASSDGLNSPLHF
TRBD1,TRBV4-3,TRBJ2-6,TGCGCCAGCAGCCCGCAAGGGGACAGTTCTGGGGCCAACGTCCTGACTTTC,CASSPQGDSSGANVLTF
NA,TRBV5-1,TRBJ1-2,TGCGCCAGCAGCTCTATTGACGGCTATGGCTACACCTTC,CASSSIDGYGYTF
NA,TRBV5-5,TRBJ1-4,TGTGCCAGCAGCCGAACACTTACAGGGAATGAAAAACTGTTTTTT,CASSRTLTGNEKLFF
TRBD1,TRBV19,TRBJ1-6,TGTGCCAGTAGTATTTTAGACAGGGGGCTCGGTTCACCCCTCCACTTT,CASSILDRGLGSPLHF
NA,TRBV6-1,TRBJ1-2,TGTGCCAGCAGTGAAGGCCCGGGCAACTATGGCTACACCTTC,CASSEGPGNYGYTF
TRBD1,TRBV6-6,TRBJ2-2,TGTGCCAGCAGACGTGACAGGGGGCACACCGGGGAGCTGTTTTTT,CASRRDRGHTGELFF
NA,TRBV11-3,TRBJ2-1,TGTGCCAGCAAGCCTCTGGGGAGCTCCTACAATGAGCAGTTCTTC,CASKPLGSSYNEQFF
NA,TRBV6-1,TRBJ2-1,TGTGCCAGCAGTGAAGCAAGCGGAGTTGGACTGCAGTTCTTC,CASSEASGVGLQFF
TRBD1,TRBV5-1,TRBJ1-2,TGCGCCAGCAGCGGACAGGGGCACTATGGCTACACCTTC,CASSGQGHYGYTF